Listed here are 23 T cell receptor beta chains from one sample, sequenced in a study of long-term antiretroviral therapy in people with HIV. A v3.0 immunoSEQ assay was performed at survey level. The repertoire was sequenced with immunoSEQ multiplex PCR; TCRdb's copy has only in-frame clones and lacks some. The table has around 13,000 clones, around 77% seen once. The sequencing used unsorted PBMCs, collected 0.5 years before starting antiretroviral therapy. The receptors stem from a woman aged 40 to 50 with HIV.

A few counts support this clone. CDR3 amino acids: CASSRGTFGNTIYF. The CDR3 DNA follows: TGTGCCAGCAGCCGAGGGACATTTGGAAACACCATATATTTT. The chain combines TRBV5-6 with TRBJ1-3; TRBD1 is a possible D gene (6 bases). Germline CDR1 SGHDT, CDR2 YYEEEE. The CDR3 contains 14 residues. The V gene lost 4 bases and the J gene lost 3 bases, with 11 bases spanning the gap.

J is TRBJ2-1 and V is TRBV28; 7 bases are a match to TRBD1. CDR1 is MDHEN and CDR2 is SYDVKM in the germline V gene. V dropped 10 bases and J dropped 8; count of bases not matched to a gene: 14. The CDR3 sequence is 14 residues long. CDR3 nucleotides: TGTGCCACAAAGGGACAGTCGTTTCCCGATGAGCAGTTCTTC. Translated, it gives CATKGQSFPDEQFF.

The V and J genes are TRBV10-3 and TRBJ2-2; perhaps D is TRBD1 or TRBD2 (7 bases each). V was shortened by 3 bases and J by 6 bases, with 14 bases between the two germline ends. CDR1 and CDR2 from the germline V gene are ENHRY and SYGVKD. This CDR3 region has 15 residues. CDR3 sequence (DNA): TGTGCCATCAGTGAAGACAGGGAGGGTCCCGGGGAGCTGTTTTTT. Translation: CAISEDREGPGELFF.

CDR3 region: CASSPPRGGFTDTQYF. In DNA form, the CDR3 reads TGTGCCAGCAGCCCCCCTCGCGGCGGATTCACAGATACGCAGTATTTT. The chain employs TRBV14 and TRBJ2-3; D is uncertain. Germline V gene sequence: CDR1 SGHDN, CDR2 FVKESK. This CDR3 spans 16 amino acids. V was clipped by 4 bases and J by 2 bases, with 16 bases between them.

This chain links TRBV7-9 with TRBJ2-2; D may be TRBD1 (6 bases). CDR1 and CDR2 (germline): SEHNR, FQNEAQ (reference sequence). Between the trimmed V and J ends, which lost 3 bases and 0 bases, there was a span of 11 bases. The CDR3 is 16 residues long. Here the CDR3 DNA reads TGTGCCAGCAGCTTTATGGGACAACCGAACACCGGGGAGCTGTTTTTT. Protein sequence: CASSFMGQPNTGELFF. Based on the CDR3 plus reference TRBV7-9 and TRBJ2-2, the full variable domain is DTGVSQNPRHKITKRGQNVTFRCDPISEHNRLYWYRQTLGQGPEFLTYFQNEAQLEKSRLLSDRFSAERPKGSFSTLEIQRTEQGDSAMYLCASSFMGQPNTGELFFGEGSRLTVL.

For the CDR3, the DNA is TGTGCCAGCTCACCCCAGAGGGGGGACACTGAAGCTTTCTTT. Translated: CASSPQRGDTEAFF. The chain joins TRBV18 to TRBJ1-1, with D perhaps TRBD1 (6 bases). Germline V lookup: CDR1 KGHSH, CDR2 LQKENI. V was trimmed by 3 bases and J by 3 bases, leaving 11 bases between them. The CDR3 totals 14 residues.

The rearrangement uses TRBV13 and TRBJ2-3; D possibly corresponds to TRBD2 (5 bases). The germline V gene encodes CDR1 PRHDT and CDR2 FYEKMQ (reference sequence). V was shortened by 1 base and J by 2 bases, with 7 bases between the two germline ends. The CDR3 spans 14 residues. CDR3 residues: CASSLALATDTQYF. The DNA for the CDR3 is TGTGCCAGCAGCTTAGCGCTAGCCACAGATACGCAGTATTTT.

This clone was counted once. The chain couples TRBV5-1 to TRBJ1-6; perhaps TRBD1 as D (5 bases). This CDR3 comprises 14 residues. CDR1 is SGHRS and CDR2 is YFSETQ in the germline V gene. V lost 1 base to trimming and J lost 10 bases, with 12 bases between them. This CDR3 reads CASSLYGGGSPLHF. The CDR3, as DNA: TGCGCCAGCAGCTTGTATGGGGGAGGGTCACCCCTCCACTTT.

The chain employs TRBV5-1 and TRBJ1-5; 7 bases align to TRBD1. The trim removed 4 bases at V and 4 bases at J, leaving 8 bases unmatched. The CDR3 covers 15 residues. Germline V gene lookup returns CDR1 SGHRS and CDR2 YFSETQ. The CDR3 DNA sequence: TGCGCCAGCAGCCTTGGGACAGTGGGGAATCAGCCCCAGCATTTT. Translated, it gives CASSLGTVGNQPQHF.

The rearrangement links TRBV5-4 to TRBJ1-4, with D perhaps TRBD1 (5 bases). V was cut by 0 bases and J by 7 bases, with 16 bases left in between. CDR1 and CDR2 (germline): SGHNT, YYREEE (reference sequence). The CDR3 is made up of 16 amino acids. The CDR3 DNA reads as TGTGCCAGCAGCTTGGCGGGGGTGGGTGCTCGTGAAAAACTGTTTTTT. Its protein product is CASSLAGVGAREKLFF. Filled out from reference TRBV5-4 and TRBJ1-4, the complete variable domain reads ETGVTQSPTHLIKTRGQQVTLRCSSQSGHNTVSWYQQALGQGPQFIFQYYREEENGRGNFPPRFSGLQFPNYSSELNVNALELDDSALYLCASSLAGVGAREKLFFGSGTQLSVL.

V is TRBV5-1 and J is TRBJ1-2; 8 bases fit TRBD1. The CDR3 extends over 15 amino acids. V shed 2 bases and J 3 bases; nucleotides not matched to a gene: 6. Germline CDR1 reads SGHRS; CDR2 reads YFSETQ. CDR3 nucleotide sequence: TGCGCCAGCAGCTTTGGGGACAGGAGTCACTATGGCTACACCTTC. Protein: CASSFGDRSHYGYTF.

The chain joins TRBV27 to TRBJ2-1; the D gene is possibly TRBD1 (6 bases). Trimming pared 6 bases from V and 6 bases from J, leaving 12 bases between. Germline V gene lookup returns CDR1 MNHEY and CDR2 SMNVEV (reference sequence). The CDR3 is made up of 13 amino acids. The CDR3 spells CASSLQGINEQFF. DNA for the CDR3: TGTGCCAGCAGCCTACAGGGCATCAATGAGCAGTTCTTC.

CDR3 residues: CASSESRELGYNEQFF. CDR3 sequence (DNA): TGCGCCAGCAGTGAGTCTAGGGAACTAGGCTACAATGAGCAGTTCTTC. The chain carries TRBV10-2 and TRBJ2-1, with TRBD2 as a possible D gene (5 bases). The CDR3 is made up of 16 amino acids. Per germline, CDR1 WSHSY and CDR2 SAAADI. V was trimmed by 0 bases and J by 3 bases, leaving 12 bases between them.

This clone was seen more than once but under ten times. The chain uses TRBV15 and TRBJ2-2; TRBD1 is a possible D gene (6 bases). CDR1 is LNHNV and CDR2 is YYDKDF in the germline V gene (reference sequence). The CDR3 has 15 amino acids. Between the trimmed V and J ends, which lost 3 bases and 2 bases, there was a span of 10 bases. The CDR3 loop is CATSSKGDNTGELFF. Written as DNA, the CDR3 is TGTGCCACCAGCAGCAAGGGGGACAACACCGGGGAGCTGTTTTTT.

In its sample, this clone was seen a few times. The J gene is TRBJ1-2, the V gene TRBV2; TRBD1 agrees at 7 bases. The germline gives CDR1 SNHLY, CDR2 FYNNEI. V was pared by 6 bases and J by 6 bases, with 16 bases of the junction left unmatched. This CDR3 has 16 amino acids. The CDR3 loop is CASSHTPGQSNNGYTF. The CDR3 DNA follows: TGTGCCAGCAGCCATACCCCGGGACAGTCAAACAATGGCTACACCTTC.

This clone came up once. The rearrangement joins TRBV4-3 to TRBJ1-1; D gene unclear. The ends were cut back, 2 bases at V and 2 bases at J, with 6 bases in the middle. There are 13 residues in the CDR3. The germline V gene encodes CDR1 LGHNA and CDR2 YSLEER. In nucleotides, the CDR3 is TGCGCCAGCAGCCAATTTGGAAACACTGAAGCTTTCTTT. Residues: CASSQFGNTEAFF.

The chain recombines TRBV4-1 with TRBJ1-5; the D is unclear. CDR3 length: 16 residues. Per the germline V gene, CDR1 is MGHRA and CDR2 is YSYEKL. The germline V and J ends were trimmed by 0 bases and 4 bases, with 13 bases remaining between them. In DNA, the CDR3 is TGCGCCAGCAGCCAAGAGGAGGGCGTCTTAAATCAGCCCCAGCATTTT. It specifies CASSQEEGVLNQPQHF.

In its sample, this clone was seen a few times. CDR3 sequence: CASSQDPRGGQPQHF. The CDR3 DNA sequence: TGTGCCAGCAGCCAAGATCCCCGGGGGGGTCAGCCCCAGCATTTT. The chain joins TRBV4-2 to TRBJ1-5; possibly TRBD1 for D (5 bases). V lost 0 bases and J 6 bases, leaving 12 bases between the germline ends. The CDR3 spans 15 residues. Germline CDR1 is LGHNA and CDR2 is YNFKEQ.

The chain carries TRBV13 and TRBJ1-1; the D gene is possibly TRBD1 (5 bases). This CDR3 has 16 residues. Trimming removed 5 bases at V and 0 bases at J, with 16 bases between. In germline, CDR1 is PRHDT, CDR2 FYEKMQ (reference sequence). The CDR3 nucleotides are TGTGCCAGCAGCCTGAAGGGGAGTATATTGAACACTGAAGCTTTCTTT. Translated, it gives CASSLKGSILNTEAFF.

This sequence joins TRBV6-6 and TRBJ1-1, with 7 bases lining up with TRBD1. This CDR3 region has 16 residues. Germline lookup yields CDR1 MNHNY and CDR2 SVGAGI (reference sequence). With V trimmed by 0 bases and J by 6 bases, 10 bases remained unmatched. The CDR3 spells CASSYSLGRQGSEAFF. The CDR3 nucleotides read TGTGCCAGCAGTTACTCCCTAGGGAGACAGGGCTCTGAAGCTTTCTTT.

The genes are TRBV18 and TRBJ2-2, with 9 bases matching TRBD1. CDR3 size: 16 residues. V gave up 6 bases and J gave up 5 bases; unmatched junction bases: 10. Germline loops: CDR1 KGHSH, CDR2 LQKENI. The CDR3 loop reads CASSTMGQGWTGELFF. The CDR3 nucleotides are TGTGCCAGCTCGACTATGGGACAGGGTTGGACCGGGGAGCTGTTTTTT.

The gene calls are TRBV6-1 and TRBJ1-1; D is unclear. The CDR3 spans 14 residues. Germline V gene data show CDR1 as MNHNS and CDR2 as SASEGT. V lost 4 bases and J 1 base, leaving 10 bases between the germline ends. Written as DNA, the CDR3 is TGTGCCAGCAGTGGCTTCGGCAAGAACACTGAAGCTTTCTTT. It is translated as CASSGFGKNTEAFF.

This chain connects TRBV11-3 to TRBJ2-3; 11 bases fit TRBD2. The CDR3 spans 18 residues. V gave up 0 bases and J gave up 4 bases; unmatched junction bases: 9. Germline CDR1 is SGHNT and CDR2 is YENEEA. The CDR3 sequence is CASSLEPLAGGFADTQYF. The CDR3 bases are TGTGCCAGCAGCTTAGAACCCCTAGCGGGGGGTTTTGCAGATACGCAGTATTTT.